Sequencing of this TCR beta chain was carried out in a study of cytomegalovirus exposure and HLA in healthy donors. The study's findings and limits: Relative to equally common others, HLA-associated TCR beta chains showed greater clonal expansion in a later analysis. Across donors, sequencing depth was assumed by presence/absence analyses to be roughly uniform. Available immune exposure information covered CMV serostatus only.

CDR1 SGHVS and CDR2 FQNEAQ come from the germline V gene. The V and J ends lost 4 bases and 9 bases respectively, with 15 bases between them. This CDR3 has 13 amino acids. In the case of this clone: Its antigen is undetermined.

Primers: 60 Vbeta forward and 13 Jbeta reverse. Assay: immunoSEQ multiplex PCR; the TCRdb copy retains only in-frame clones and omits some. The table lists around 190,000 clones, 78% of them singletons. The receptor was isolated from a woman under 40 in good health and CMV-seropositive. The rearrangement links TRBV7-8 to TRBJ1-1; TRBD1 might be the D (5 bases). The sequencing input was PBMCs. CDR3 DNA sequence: TGTGCCAGCAGCTCCGGGGTCCGGGGGAAAGCTTTCTTT. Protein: CASSSGVRGKAFF.